These 10 T cell receptor beta chains share one sample of origin, sequenced in a study of blood T cells in healthy people across ages. Combining a sample-barcoded 5' primer with a J-beta primer mix, a second PCR ran for roughly 7 to 11 cycles. One entry per CDR3 protein results from TCRdb running MiXCR on the 5' RACE reads. The repertoire includes roughly 410,000 distinct CDR3 sequences, about 49% of them detected once, and 50% to 65% sits in the top ten. Sequenced input: blood. The receptors were gathered from a man in his fifties or sixties in good health.

This chain uses TRBV9 with TRBJ2-1; D may be TRBD1 (6 bases). Trimming removed 0 bases from V and 7 bases from J, with 14 bases in between. Germline CDR1 is SGDLS and CDR2 is YYNGEE. The CDR3 spans 15 residues. CDR3 sequence (DNA): TGTGCCAGCAGCGTAGAGGGACAAGCCCTAAATGAGCAGTTCTTC. It yields the protein CASSVEGQALNEQFF.

This chain connects TRBV10-2 to TRBJ1-6; unclear D gene. The CDR3 contains 13 residues. The V gene's germline CDR1 is WSHSY and CDR2 SAAADI. Trimming shortened V by 5 bases and J by 8 bases, and 10 bases separated the two germline ends. The CDR3 spells CASSWGEDSPLHF. The CDR3 nucleotides read TGCGCCAGCAGTTGGGGAGAGGATTCACCCCTCCACTTT.

The chain carries TRBV10-3 and TRBJ2-5; D might be TRBD1 or TRBD2, each matching 5 bases. V was pared by 10 bases and J by 8 bases, with 14 bases between. The CDR3 loop spans 11 amino acids. Germline lookup yields CDR1 ENHRY and CDR2 SYGVKD. The CDR3 DNA follows: TGTGCCACGAGGGACGGACAAACCCAGTACTTC. Translation: CATRDGQTQYF.

V usage is TRBV29-1 and J usage is TRBJ2-3; 7 bases fit TRBD2. Looked up from germline, CDR1 is SQVTM and CDR2 is ANQGSEA. Trimming took 3 bases from V and 4 from J; bases not matched to a gene: 10. The CDR3 has 15 amino acids. Here the CDR3 reads CSVDILAGEPDTQYF. In nucleotides, the CDR3 is TGCAGCGTTGATATTCTGGCGGGAGAACCAGATACGCAGTATTTT.

V and J are TRBV5-1 and TRBJ2-1; D possibly corresponds to TRBD1 (5 bases). CDR1 SGHRS and CDR2 YFSETQ come from the germline V gene. V was cut by 0 bases and J by 9 bases, with 10 bases left in between. This CDR3 has 13 residues. CDR3 in amino acids: CASSLAQDLEQFF. The CDR3, as DNA: TGCGCCAGCAGCTTGGCACAGGACCTTGAGCAGTTCTTC.

J is TRBJ1-4 and V is TRBV11-2; TRBD1 is a possible D gene (6 bases). Trimming pared 5 bases from V and 8 bases from J, leaving 18 bases between. This CDR3 comprises 15 residues. Germline lookup yields CDR1 SGHAT and CDR2 FQNNGV. DNA of the CDR3: TGTGCCAGCAGCCGTAGCGGGGGGCTAGGGGAAAAACTGTTTTTT. It is translated as CASSRSGGLGEKLFF.

As to this clonotype: The junction and the germline gene differ at one end; a read error may be behind it. This chain links TRBV12-3 or TRBV12-4 with TRBJ2-7; 10 bases are a match to TRBD2. This CDR3 is built from 14 residues. In nucleotides, the CDR3 is TGTGCCAGCAGTCTAGCGGGAGCTTCTAGCGAGCAGTACTTC. The encoded protein is CASSLAGASSEQYF.

The table lists this clonotype with many counts. The V call is TRBV7-6, the J call TRBJ1-6; D might be TRBD1 (5 bases). The CDR3 consists of 13 residues. The germline CDR1 and CDR2 sequences are SGHVS and FNYEAQ. The germline V and J ends were trimmed by 1 base and 9 bases, with 7 bases remaining between them. CDR3 residues: CASSLEGASPLHF. CDR3 DNA: TGTGCCAGCAGCTTAGAAGGGGCTTCACCCCTCCACTTT.

This clonotype was observed a handful of times. The CDR3 DNA is TGTGCCAGCAGCCCTCGGGGGACAGGGGGCTTTAGGGAGACCCAGTACTTC. Protein sequence: CASSPRGTGGFRETQYF. The rearrangement uses TRBV9 and TRBJ2-5; TRBD1 agrees at 12 bases. Germline CDR1 SGDLS, CDR2 YYNGEE. The CDR3 loop spans 17 amino acids. The V segment lost 4 bases and the J segment 5 bases; nucleotides outside the gene matches: 12.

This sequence joins TRBV11-2 and TRBJ2-1; D is unresolved. Germline lookup yields CDR1 SGHAT and CDR2 FQNNGV. The CDR3 is 13 residues long. V was trimmed by 5 bases and J by 4 bases, leaving 9 bases between them. The CDR3 spells CASSGVRYNEQFF. The CDR3 DNA follows: TGTGCCAGCAGCGGCGTGAGATACAATGAGCAGTTCTTC.